This TCR beta chain was found in a study of blood T cells in healthy people across ages. Whole-study context: The capture of about one barcoded beta molecule per two T cells was achieved by template switching.

The second PCR ran roughly 7 to 12 cycles with a sample-barcoded 5' primer and J-beta primers. Using its own MiXCR run on the 5' RACE reads, TCRdb lists one record per CDR3 protein. The sample carries 850,000 to 1,000,000 distinct CDR3 sequences, under 50% recorded once. This clonotype was counted a few times. What it binds is unknown. Whole-study results and caveats: Higher naive T cell percentage went strongly together with higher TCR beta diversity.

CDR3 size: 14 residues. V dropped 3 bases and J dropped 2 bases, with 8 bases sitting between them. Germline-derived CDR1 and CDR2 are SGHTA and FQGNSA. V and J are TRBV7-2 and TRBJ1-5, with D unclear. The sample comprised blood. This clonotype was sampled from a man in his thirties or forties in good health. The CDR3 DNA follows: TGTGCCAGCAGCTTCAAGGTGGGCAATCAGCCCCAGCATTTT. Translating gives CASSFKVGNQPQHF. The full variable domain, its missing parts supplied by reference TRBV7-2 and TRBJ1-5, is GAGVSQSPSNKVTEKGKDVELRCDPISGHTALYWYRQSLGQGLEFLIYFQGNSAPDKSGLPSDRFSAERTGGSVSTLTIQRTQQEDSAVYLCASSFKVGNQPQHFGDGTRLSIL.